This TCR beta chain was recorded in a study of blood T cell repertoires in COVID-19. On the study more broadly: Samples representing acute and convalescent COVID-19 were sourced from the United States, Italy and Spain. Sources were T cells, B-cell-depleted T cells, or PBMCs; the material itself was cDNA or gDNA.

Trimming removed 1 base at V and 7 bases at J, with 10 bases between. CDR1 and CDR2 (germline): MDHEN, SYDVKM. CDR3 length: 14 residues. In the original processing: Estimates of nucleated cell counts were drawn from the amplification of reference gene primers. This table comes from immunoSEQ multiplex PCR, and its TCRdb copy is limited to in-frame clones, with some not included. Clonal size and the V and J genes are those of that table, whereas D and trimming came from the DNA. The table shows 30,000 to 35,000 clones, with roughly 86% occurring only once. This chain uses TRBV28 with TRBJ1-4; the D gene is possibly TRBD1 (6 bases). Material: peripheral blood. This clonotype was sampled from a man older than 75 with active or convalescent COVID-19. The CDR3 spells CASSLSQGPEKLFF. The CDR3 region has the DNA TGTGCCAGCAGTTTATCACAGGGTCCTGAAAAACTGTTTTTT.